The T cell receptor (beta chain) under discussion was sequenced for a study of blood T cell repertoires in COVID-19. Background on the study: Acute and convalescent COVID-19 samples came from the United States, Italy and Spain. From T cells, B-cell-depleted T cells, or PBMCs came the material, which was cDNA or gDNA.

The J segment lost 1 base and the V segment lost 5 bases, leaving 7 bases of the junction unmatched. Germline V gene sequence: CDR1 SGHTA, CDR2 FQGNSA. The CDR3 has 17 amino acids. In the authors' workflow: Reference gene primers were amplified, and this amplification served to estimate nucleated cell counts. TCRdb's table, derived via immunoSEQ multiplex PCR, lists solely in-frame clones and lacks some. The DNA was the basis for D and trimming; V, J and clone size are from that table. The sample has about 62,000 clones; roughly 89% are singletons. The sequence was obtained from a woman older than 75 with acute or convalescent COVID-19. The genes are TRBV7-2 and TRBJ1-3; 11 bases align to TRBD1. Specimen: peripheral blood. The CDR3 loop is CASSRTGGTTSGNTIYF. CDR3 DNA sequence: TGTGCCAGCAGCAGGACAGGGGGCACCACTTCTGGAAACACCATATATTTT.